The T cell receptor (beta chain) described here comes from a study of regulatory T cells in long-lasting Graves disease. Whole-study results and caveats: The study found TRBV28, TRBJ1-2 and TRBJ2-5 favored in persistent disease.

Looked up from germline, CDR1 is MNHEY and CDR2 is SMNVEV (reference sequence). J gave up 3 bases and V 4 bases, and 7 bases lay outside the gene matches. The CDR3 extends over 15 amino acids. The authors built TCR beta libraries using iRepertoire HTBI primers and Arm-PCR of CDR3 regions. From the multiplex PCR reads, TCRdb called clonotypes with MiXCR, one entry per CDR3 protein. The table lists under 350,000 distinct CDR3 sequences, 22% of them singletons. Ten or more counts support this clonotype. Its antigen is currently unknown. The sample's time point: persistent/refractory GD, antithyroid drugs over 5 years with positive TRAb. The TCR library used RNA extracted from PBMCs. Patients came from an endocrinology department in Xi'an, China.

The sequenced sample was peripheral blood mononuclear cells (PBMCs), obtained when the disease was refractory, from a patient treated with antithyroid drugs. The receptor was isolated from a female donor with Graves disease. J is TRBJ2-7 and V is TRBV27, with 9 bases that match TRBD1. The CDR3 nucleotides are TGTGCCAGCAGTTCCTCGGGACAGGGTGTCTACGAGCAGTACTTC. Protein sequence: CASSSSGQGVYEQYF.